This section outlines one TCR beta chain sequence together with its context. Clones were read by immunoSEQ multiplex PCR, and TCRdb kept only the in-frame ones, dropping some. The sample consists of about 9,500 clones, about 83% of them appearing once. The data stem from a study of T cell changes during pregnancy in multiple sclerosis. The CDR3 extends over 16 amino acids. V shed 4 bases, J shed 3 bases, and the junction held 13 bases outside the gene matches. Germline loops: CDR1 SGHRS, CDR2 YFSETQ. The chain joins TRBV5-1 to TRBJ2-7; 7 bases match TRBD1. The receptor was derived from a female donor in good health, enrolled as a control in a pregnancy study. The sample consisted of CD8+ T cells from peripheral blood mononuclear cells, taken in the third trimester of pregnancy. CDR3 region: CASSASGQTPRYEQYF. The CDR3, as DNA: TGCGCCAGCAGCGCGTCGGGACAGACCCCCCGCTACGAGCAGTACTTC. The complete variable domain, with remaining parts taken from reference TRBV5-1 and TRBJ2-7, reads KAGVTQTPRYLIKTRGQQVTLSCSPISGHRSVSWYQQTPGQGLQFLFEYFSETQRNKGNFPGRFSGRQFSNSRSEMNVSTLELGDSALYLCASSASGQTPRYEQYFGPGTRLTVT.